Following are 11 T cell receptor beta chains from one sample sequenced in a study of blood T cells in healthy people across ages. Through a sample-barcoded 5' primer and a J-beta primer mix, a second PCR was run for 7 to 11 cycles. One entry per CDR3 protein results from TCRdb running MiXCR on the 5' RACE reads. The data show about 1.5 million distinct CDR3 sequences, roughly 43% seen once. Sequenced sample: blood. All receptors come from a woman under 30 in good health.

This sequence joins TRBV6-2 or TRBV6-3 and TRBJ2-7; D tentatively reads TRBD1 or TRBD2 (5 bases each). Germline CDR1 MNHEY, CDR2 SVGEGT. The ends were cut back, 6 bases at V and 8 bases at J, with 17 bases in the middle. This CDR3 spans 13 amino acids. The DNA for the CDR3 is TGTGCCAGCAGACTGAGGGACCTCCGGCAGCAGTACTTC. Translating gives CASRLRDLRQQYF.

This clonotype was detected a few times. This chain links TRBV9 with TRBJ2-5; 7 bases are shared with TRBD2. Germline values: CDR1 SGDLS, CDR2 YYNGEE. There are 15 residues in the CDR3. Trimming removed 4 bases from V and 2 bases from J; junction bases left unmatched: 8. The CDR3 reads CASSSWGGVQETQYF. The CDR3 nucleotides are TGTGCCAGCAGCTCATGGGGGGGGGTTCAAGAGACCCAGTACTTC.

The genes are TRBV29-1 and TRBJ2-7, with D perhaps TRBD1 (5 bases). The DNA end is more similar to TRBJ2-5, so the J call may be wrong. The CDR3 loop spans 13 amino acids. CDR1 and CDR2 from the germline V gene are SQVTM and ANQGSEA. CDR3 in amino acids: CSVPPGLEETQYF. The DNA of the CDR3 is TGCAGCGTTCCCCCAGGGTTAGAAGAGACCCAGTACTTC.

The gene calls are TRBV4-2 and TRBJ2-1; perhaps TRBD2 as D (5 bases). Trimming cost V 0 bases and J 4 bases, with 13 bases left between them. Germline assignment: CDR1 LGHNA and CDR2 YNFKEQ. CDR3 size: 16 residues. CDR3 bases: TGTGCCAGCAGCCAAGATCTTTCTAGCACATACAATGAGCAGTTCTTC. Its protein is CASSQDLSSTYNEQFF.

The chain recombines TRBV20-1 with TRBJ1-1; D might be TRBD1 (5 bases). The germline V gene encodes CDR1 DFQATT and CDR2 SNEGSKA (reference sequence). The germline V and J ends were trimmed by 6 bases and 3 bases, with 17 bases remaining between them. The CDR3 sequence is 14 residues long. As DNA, the CDR3 is TGCAGTGCCCGAGGGTGGGGGATCGACACTGAAGCTTTCTTT. Its translation is CSARGWGIDTEAFF.

In DNA form, the CDR3 reads TGCAGCGTTGAAAGTCTGGGGGGCGTTCTCTCCTACAATGAGCAGTTCTTC. Residues: CSVESLGGVLSYNEQFF. The chain couples TRBV29-1 to TRBJ2-1; D might be TRBD1 or TRBD2, each matching 6 bases. The germline V gene encodes CDR1 SQVTM and CDR2 ANQGSEA. V dropped 2 bases and J dropped 0 bases, with 17 bases sitting between them. The CDR3 is 17 residues long.

This clonotype is a singleton in its sample. This sequence joins TRBV24-1 and TRBJ2-7; 8 bases fit TRBD1. V shed 7 bases and J 1 base; nucleotides not matched to a gene: 11. Germline lookup yields CDR1 KGHDR and CDR2 SFDVKD. The CDR3 contains 16 residues. CDR3 DNA: TGTGCCACCAGAAACCCCAGAACAGGGGGGTCCTACGAGCAGTACTTC. Residues: CATRNPRTGGSYEQYF.

The chain employs TRBV20-1 and TRBJ2-5, with D possibly TRBD2 on 6 matching bases. Germline CDR1 reads DFQATT; CDR2 reads SNEGSKA (reference sequence). V was pared by 6 bases and J by 2 bases, with 13 bases between. This CDR3 region has 13 residues. CDR3 in amino acids: CSAAGLRQETQYF. The CDR3 DNA reads TGCAGTGCAGCTGGACTACGTCAAGAGACCCAGTACTTC.

This chain links TRBV29-1 with TRBJ1-3, with D maybe TRBD1 (5 bases). V lost 0 bases and J lost 2, with 11 bases in between. This CDR3 is 15 amino acids long. Germline V lookup: CDR1 SQVTM, CDR2 ANQGSEA. Written as DNA, the CDR3 is TGCAGCGTTGAAGATCGAAGAGGGGCTGGAAACACCATATATTTT. Encoded protein: CSVEDRRGAGNTIYF.

In this sample, this clonotype turned up a few times. V and J are TRBV7-2 and TRBJ2-7, with 7 bases identical to TRBD1. Germline assignment: CDR1 SGHTA and CDR2 FQGNSA. The ends lost 5 bases at V and 5 bases at J; junction bases unmatched: 15. The CDR3 loop spans 16 amino acids. In DNA form, the CDR3 reads TGTGCCAGCAGCCCCAGTTTAATAGGGGGCCGTAACGAGCAGTACTTC. Its protein is CASSPSLIGGRNEQYF.

The V gene is TRBV12-3 or TRBV12-4, the J gene TRBJ1-2; D is possibly TRBD1 (6 bases). V lost 5 bases and J 3 bases, leaving 16 bases between the germline ends. CDR3 size: 15 residues. The CDR3 is CASSGGTLKDYGYTF. CDR3 DNA: TGTGCCAGCAGTGGCGGGACACTTAAGGACTATGGCTACACCTTC.